The sequence of this TCR beta chain was determined in a study of cytomegalovirus exposure and HLA in healthy donors. In regard to this clone: The antigen remains unidentified.

The CDR3 contains 13 residues. The V gene lost 2 bases and the J gene lost 6 bases, with 10 bases spanning the gap. Germline assignment: CDR1 SGHTA and CDR2 FQGTGA. The study, taken as a whole, reports: Later on, an analysis showed TCR association rates differing by HLA locus, with DRB1 the most and HLA-C the fewest. Altogether, 150 or so TCR beta chains were recorded as cytomegalovirus-associated.

PCR was performed using 60 Vbeta and 13 Jbeta primers. TCRdb's copy holds only in-frame clones and misses some; the assay was immunoSEQ multiplex PCR. The repertoire has tens of thousands of clones, around 68% of them found once; the top ten carry 11%. The source material was PBMCs. This chain uses TRBV7-3 with TRBJ1-2, with TRBD1 as a possible D gene (5 bases). The sequence was obtained from a woman in her 30s in good health and CMV-seronegative. CDR3 in DNA: TGTGCCAGCAGCTTAGGTGCAGGGAATGGCTACACCTTC. Amino acids: CASSLGAGNGYTF.